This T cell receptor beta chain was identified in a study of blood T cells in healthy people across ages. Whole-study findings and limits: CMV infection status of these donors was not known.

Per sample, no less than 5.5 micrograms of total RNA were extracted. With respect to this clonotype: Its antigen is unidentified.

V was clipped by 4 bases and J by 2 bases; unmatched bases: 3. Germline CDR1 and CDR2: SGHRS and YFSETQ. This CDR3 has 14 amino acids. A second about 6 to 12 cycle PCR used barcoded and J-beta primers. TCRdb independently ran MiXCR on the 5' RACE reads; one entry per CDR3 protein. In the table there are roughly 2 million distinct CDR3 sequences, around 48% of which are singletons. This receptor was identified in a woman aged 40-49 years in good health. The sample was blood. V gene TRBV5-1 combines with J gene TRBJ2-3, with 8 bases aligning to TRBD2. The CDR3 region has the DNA TGCGCCAGCAGCGCTAGCGGGCCCACAGATACGCAGTATTTT. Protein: CASSASGPTDTQYF.